This record looks at one TCR beta chain sequence and its context. Its antigen is unidentified. These data come from a study of graft-versus-host responses after intestinal transplantation. Study-level information: Recipients underwent multivisceral, liver-intestinal, or isolated intestinal transplants. Once they had received anti-thymocyte globulin induction, all recipients took tacrolimus and steroids for around three years.

Using immunoSEQ multiplex PCR, the repertoire was profiled, and TCRdb retains in-frame clones only, with some absent. The table lists approximately 70,000 clones, 84% of them singletons. V lost 3 bases and J lost 6, with 15 bases in between. CDR3 length: 15 residues. Per germline, CDR1 MDHEN and CDR2 SYDVKM. The source is a human donor who was the organ donor for an intestinal transplant. Sample: unstimulated CD4+ T cells sorted from spleen or lymph node cells, taken before transplant. The chain employs TRBV28 and TRBJ2-1; tentatively, D is TRBD1 (5 bases). The CDR3 sequence is CASSFPDLGRNEQFF. As DNA, the CDR3 is TGTGCCAGCAGTTTTCCGGATCTGGGGCGCAATGAGCAGTTCTTC. The complete variable domain, with remaining parts taken from reference TRBV28 and TRBJ2-1, reads DVKVTQSSRYLVKRTGEKVFLECVQDMDHENMFWYRQDPGLGLRLIYFSYDVKMKEKGDIPEGYSVSREKKERFSLILESASTNQTSMYLCASSFPDLGRNEQFFGPGTRLTVL.